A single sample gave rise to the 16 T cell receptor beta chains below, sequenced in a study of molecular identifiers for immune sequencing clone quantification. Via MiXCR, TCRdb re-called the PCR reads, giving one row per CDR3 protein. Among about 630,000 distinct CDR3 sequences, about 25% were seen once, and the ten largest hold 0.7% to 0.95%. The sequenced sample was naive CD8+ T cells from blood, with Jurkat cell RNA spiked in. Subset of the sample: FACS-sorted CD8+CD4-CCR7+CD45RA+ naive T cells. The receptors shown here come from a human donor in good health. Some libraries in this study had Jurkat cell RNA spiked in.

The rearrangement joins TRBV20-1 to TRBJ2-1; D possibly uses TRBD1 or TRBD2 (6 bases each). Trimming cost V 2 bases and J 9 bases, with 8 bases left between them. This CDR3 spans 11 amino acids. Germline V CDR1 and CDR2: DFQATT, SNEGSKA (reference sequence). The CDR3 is CSARRGVEQFF. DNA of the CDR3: TGCAGTGCTAGAAGGGGGGTTGAGCAGTTCTTC.

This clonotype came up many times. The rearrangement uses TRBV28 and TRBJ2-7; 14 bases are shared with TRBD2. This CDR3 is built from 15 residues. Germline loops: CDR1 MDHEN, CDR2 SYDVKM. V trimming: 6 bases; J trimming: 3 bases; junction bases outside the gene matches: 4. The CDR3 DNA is TGTGCCAGCAGCCTGGGACTAGCGGGAGTCTACGAGCAGTACTTC. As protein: CASSLGLAGVYEQYF.

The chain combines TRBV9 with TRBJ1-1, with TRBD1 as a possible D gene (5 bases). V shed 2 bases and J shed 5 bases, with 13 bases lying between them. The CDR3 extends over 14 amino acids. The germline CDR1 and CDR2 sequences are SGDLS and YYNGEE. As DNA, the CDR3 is TGTGCCAGCAGCGTCATCCCGGAGGGGACTGAAGCTTTCTTT. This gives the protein CASSVIPEGTEAFF.

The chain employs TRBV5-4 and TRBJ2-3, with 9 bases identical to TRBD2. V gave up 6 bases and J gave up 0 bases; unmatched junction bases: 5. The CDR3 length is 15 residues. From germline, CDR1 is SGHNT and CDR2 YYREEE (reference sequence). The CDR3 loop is CASIPAGGSTDTQYF. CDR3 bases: TGTGCCAGCATCCCAGCGGGGGGAAGCACAGATACGCAGTATTTT.

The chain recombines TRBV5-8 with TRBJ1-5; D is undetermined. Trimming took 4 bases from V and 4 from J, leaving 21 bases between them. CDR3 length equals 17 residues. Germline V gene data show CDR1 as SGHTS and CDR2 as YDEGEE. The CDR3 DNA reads TGTGCCAGCAGCCCGATCCTACTGCTTGAAGAAAATCAGCCCCAGCATTTT. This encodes CASSPILLLEENQPQHF. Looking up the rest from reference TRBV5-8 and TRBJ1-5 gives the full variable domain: EAGVTQSPTHLIKTRGQQATLRCSPISGHTSVYWYQQALGLGLQFLLWYDEGEERNRGNFPPRFSGRQFPNYSSELNVNALELEDSALYLCASSPILLLEENQPQHFGDGTRLSIL.

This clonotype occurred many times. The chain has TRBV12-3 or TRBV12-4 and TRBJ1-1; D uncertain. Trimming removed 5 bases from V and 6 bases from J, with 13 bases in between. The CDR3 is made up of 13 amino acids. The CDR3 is CASSQGRFAEAFF. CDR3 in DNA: TGTGCCAGCAGTCAAGGGAGGTTCGCTGAAGCTTTCTTT.

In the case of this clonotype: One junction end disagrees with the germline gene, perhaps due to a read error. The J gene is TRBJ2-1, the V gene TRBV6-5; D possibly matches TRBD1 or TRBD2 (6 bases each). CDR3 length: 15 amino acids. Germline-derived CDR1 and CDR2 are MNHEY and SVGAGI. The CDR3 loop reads CASRTGTGGYNAQFF. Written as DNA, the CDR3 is TGTGCCAGCAGGACCGGGACCGGGGGCTACAATGCGCAGTTCTTC.

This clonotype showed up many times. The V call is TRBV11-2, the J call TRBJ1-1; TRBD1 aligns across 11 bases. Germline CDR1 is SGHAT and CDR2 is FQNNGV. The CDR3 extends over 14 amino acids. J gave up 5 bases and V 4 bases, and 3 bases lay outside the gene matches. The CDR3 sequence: CASSWGTGGTEAFF. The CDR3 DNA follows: TGTGCCAGCAGCTGGGGGACAGGGGGAACTGAAGCTTTCTTT.

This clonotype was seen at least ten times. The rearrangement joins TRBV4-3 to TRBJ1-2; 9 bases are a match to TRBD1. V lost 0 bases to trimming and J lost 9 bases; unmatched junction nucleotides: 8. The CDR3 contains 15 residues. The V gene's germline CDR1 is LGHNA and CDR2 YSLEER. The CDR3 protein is CASSQDPTGGRSYTF. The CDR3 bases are TGCGCCAGCAGCCAAGATCCCACAGGGGGCAGGAGCTACACCTTC.

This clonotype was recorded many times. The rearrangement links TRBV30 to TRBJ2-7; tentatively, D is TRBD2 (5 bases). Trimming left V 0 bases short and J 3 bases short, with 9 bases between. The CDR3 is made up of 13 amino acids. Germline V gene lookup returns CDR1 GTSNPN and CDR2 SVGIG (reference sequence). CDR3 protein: CAWSVDEGYEQYF. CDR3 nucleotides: TGTGCCTGGAGTGTGGACGAGGGCTACGAGCAGTACTTC.

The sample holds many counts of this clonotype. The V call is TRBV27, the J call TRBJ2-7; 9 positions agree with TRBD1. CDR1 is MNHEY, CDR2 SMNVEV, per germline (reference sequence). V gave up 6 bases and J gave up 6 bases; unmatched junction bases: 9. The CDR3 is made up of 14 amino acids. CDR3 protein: CASSIQGAGVEQYF. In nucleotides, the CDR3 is TGTGCCAGCAGCATACAGGGGGCTGGAGTCGAGCAGTACTTC.

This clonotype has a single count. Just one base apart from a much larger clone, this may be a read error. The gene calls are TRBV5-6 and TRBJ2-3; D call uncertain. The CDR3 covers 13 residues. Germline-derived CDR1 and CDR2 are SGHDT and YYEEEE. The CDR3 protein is CTSSFGYPSTQYF. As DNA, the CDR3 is TGTACCAGCAGCTTTGGTTATCCGAGTACGCAGTATTTT.

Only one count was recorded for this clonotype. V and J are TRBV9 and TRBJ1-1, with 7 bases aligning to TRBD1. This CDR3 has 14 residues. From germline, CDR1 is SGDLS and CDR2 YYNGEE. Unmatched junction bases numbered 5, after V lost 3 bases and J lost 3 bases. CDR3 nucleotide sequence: TGTGCCAGCAGCGAAACAGGGGCGGACACTGAAGCTTTCTTT. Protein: CASSETGADTEAFF.

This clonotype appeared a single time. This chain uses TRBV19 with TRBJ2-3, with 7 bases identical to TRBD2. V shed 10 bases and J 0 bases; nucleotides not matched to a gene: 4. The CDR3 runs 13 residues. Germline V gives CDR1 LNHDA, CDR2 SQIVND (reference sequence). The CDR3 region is CATGGLSTDTQYF. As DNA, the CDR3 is TGTGCCACGGGGGGACTCAGCACAGATACGCAGTATTTT.

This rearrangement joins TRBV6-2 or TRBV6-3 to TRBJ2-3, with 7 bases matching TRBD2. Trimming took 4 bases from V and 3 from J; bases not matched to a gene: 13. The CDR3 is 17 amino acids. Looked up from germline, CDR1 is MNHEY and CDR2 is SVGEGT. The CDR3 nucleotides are TGTGCCAGCAGTTGCTCGAAGCTGCCGCGGGGGACAGATACGCAGTATTTT. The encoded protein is CASSCSKLPRGTDTQYF.

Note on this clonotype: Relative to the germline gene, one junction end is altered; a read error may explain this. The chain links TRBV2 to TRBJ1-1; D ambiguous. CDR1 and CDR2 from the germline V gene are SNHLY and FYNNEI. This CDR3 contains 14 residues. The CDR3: CASGDPGPNTEAIF. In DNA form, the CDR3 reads TGTGCCAGCGGAGACCCAGGCCCTAACACTGAAGCTATCTTT.